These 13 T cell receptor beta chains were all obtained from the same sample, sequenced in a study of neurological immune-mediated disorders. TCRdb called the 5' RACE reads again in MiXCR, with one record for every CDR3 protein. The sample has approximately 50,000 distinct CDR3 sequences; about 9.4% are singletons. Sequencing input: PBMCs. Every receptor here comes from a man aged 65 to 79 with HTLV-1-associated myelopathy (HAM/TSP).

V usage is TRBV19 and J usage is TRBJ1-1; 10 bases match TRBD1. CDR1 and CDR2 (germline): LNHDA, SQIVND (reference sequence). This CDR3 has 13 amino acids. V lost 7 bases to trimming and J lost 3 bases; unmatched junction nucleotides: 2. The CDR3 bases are TGTGCCAGTATCGACAGGGGGCACACTGAAGCTTTCTTT. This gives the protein CASIDRGHTEAFF.

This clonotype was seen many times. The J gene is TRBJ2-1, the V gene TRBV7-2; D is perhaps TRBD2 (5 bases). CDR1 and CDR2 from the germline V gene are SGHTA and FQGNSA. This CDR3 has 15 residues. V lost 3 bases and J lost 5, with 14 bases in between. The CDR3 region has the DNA TGTGCCAGCAGCTTTGGTGGGAGTCAAAACAATGAGCAGTTCTTC. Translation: CASSFGGSQNNEQFF.

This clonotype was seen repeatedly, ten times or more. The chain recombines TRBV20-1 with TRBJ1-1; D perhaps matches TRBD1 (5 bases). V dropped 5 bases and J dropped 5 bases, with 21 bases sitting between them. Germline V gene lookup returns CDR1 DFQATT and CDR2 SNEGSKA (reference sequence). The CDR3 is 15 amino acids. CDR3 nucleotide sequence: TGCAGTGCTCCCCTTTTTGGGGGATCGGAGACTGAAGCTTTCTTT. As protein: CSAPLFGGSETEAFF.

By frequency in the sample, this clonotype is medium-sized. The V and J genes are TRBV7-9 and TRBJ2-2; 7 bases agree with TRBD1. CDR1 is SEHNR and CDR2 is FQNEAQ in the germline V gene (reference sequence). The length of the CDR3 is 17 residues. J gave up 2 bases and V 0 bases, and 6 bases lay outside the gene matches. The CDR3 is CASSLAWGTVNTGELFF. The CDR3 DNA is TGTGCCAGCAGCTTAGCGTGGGGGACAGTCAACACCGGGGAGCTGTTTTTT. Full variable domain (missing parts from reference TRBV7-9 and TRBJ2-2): DTGVSQNPRHKITKRGQNVTFRCDPISEHNRLYWYRQTLGQGPEFLTYFQNEAQLEKSRLLSDRFSAERPKGSFSTLEIQRTEQGDSAMYLCASSLAWGTVNTGELFFGEGSRLTVL.

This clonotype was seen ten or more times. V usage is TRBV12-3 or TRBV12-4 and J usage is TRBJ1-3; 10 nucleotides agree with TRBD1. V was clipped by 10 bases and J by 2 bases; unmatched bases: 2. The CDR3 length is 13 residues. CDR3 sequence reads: CATGTGAGNTIYF. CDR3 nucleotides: TGTGCCACGGGGACAGGGGCTGGAAACACCATATATTTT.

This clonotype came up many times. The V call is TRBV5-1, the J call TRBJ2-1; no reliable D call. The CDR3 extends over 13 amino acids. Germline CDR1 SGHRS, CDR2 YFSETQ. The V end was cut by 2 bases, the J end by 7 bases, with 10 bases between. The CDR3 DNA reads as TGCGCCAGCAGCTTCTCTAAAGGGAATGAGCAGTTCTTC. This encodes CASSFSKGNEQFF.

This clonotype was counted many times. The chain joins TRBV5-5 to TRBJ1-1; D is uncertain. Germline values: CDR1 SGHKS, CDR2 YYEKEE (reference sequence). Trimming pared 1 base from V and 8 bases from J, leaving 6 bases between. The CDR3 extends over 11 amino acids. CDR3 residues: CASSLIAEAFF. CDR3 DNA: TGTGCCAGCAGCTTGATAGCAGAAGCTTTCTTT.

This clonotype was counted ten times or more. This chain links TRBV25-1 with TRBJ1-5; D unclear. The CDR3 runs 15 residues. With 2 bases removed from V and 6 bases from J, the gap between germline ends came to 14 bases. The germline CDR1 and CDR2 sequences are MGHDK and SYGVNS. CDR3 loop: CASSENQDSGQPQHF. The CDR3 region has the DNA TGTGCCAGCAGTGAAAATCAGGATTCCGGTCAGCCCCAGCATTTT.

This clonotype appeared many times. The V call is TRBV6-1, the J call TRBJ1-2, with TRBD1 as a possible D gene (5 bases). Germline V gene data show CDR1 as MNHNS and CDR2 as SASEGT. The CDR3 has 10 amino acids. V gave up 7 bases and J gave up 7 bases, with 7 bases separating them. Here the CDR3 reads CASNRGGYTF. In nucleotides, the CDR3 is TGTGCCAGCAATAGGGGTGGCTACACCTTC.

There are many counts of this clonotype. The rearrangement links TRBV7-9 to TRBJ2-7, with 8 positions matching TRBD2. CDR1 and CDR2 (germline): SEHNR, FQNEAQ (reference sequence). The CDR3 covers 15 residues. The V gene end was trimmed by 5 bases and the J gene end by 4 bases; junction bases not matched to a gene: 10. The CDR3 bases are TGTGCCAGCAGCCGACCCAGCACTAGCGGTTACGAGCAGTACTTC. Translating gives CASSRPSTSGYEQYF.

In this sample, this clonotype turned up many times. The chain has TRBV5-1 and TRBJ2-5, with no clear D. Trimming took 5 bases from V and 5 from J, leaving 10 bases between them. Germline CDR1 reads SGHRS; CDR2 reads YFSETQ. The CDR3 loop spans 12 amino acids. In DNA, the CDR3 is TGCGCCAGCAGGGTTGGGGATGAGACCCAGTACTTC. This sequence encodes CASRVGDETQYF.

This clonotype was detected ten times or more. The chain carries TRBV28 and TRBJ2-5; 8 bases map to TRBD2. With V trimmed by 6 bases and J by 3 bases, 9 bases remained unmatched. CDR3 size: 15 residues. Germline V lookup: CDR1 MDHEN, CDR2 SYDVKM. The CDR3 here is CASRKKQGLEETQYF. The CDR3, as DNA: TGTGCCAGCAGAAAGAAACAGGGACTAGAAGAGACCCAGTACTTC.

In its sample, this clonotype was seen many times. CDR3 region: CASSLHQGPYEQYF. The CDR3 nucleotides read TGCGCCAGCAGCTTGCACCAGGGCCCGTACGAGCAGTACTTC. The rearrangement links TRBV5-1 to TRBJ2-7; D is possibly TRBD1 (5 bases). V gave up 1 base and J gave up 4 bases, with 12 bases separating them. The CDR3 covers 14 residues. Germline V gene data show CDR1 as SGHRS and CDR2 as YFSETQ.